Shown below are 28 T cell receptor beta chains from a single sample sequenced in a study of identical twins. TCRdb re-called the 5' RACE reads with MiXCR, one entry per CDR3 protein. Among 450,000 or so distinct CDR3 sequences listed, about 14% were seen once. The same sample was also studied in work on yellow fever vaccine responses in identical twins.

Sequenced input: CD4+ T cells sorted from blood. The receptor set was obtained from a woman aged 18-35 years in good health.

Only a few counts were recorded for this clonotype. V usage is TRBV7-2 and J usage is TRBJ2-2; D call uncertain. The CDR3 length is 14 residues. Between the trimmed V and J ends, which lost 6 bases and 7 bases, there was a span of 15 bases. From germline, CDR1 is SGHTA and CDR2 FQGNSA. CDR3 protein: CASRPLGVIGELFF. CDR3 DNA sequence: TGTGCCAGCAGGCCCCTAGGTGTGATCGGGGAGCTGTTTTTT.

A few counts support this clonotype. The chain has TRBV12-3 or TRBV12-4 and TRBJ2-7; TRBD1 is a possible D gene (6 bases). The CDR3 is made up of 14 amino acids. Trimming stripped 6 bases from V and 0 bases from J, with 12 bases between. CDR3 residues: CASRSGTLSYEQYF. CDR3 DNA: TGTGCCAGCAGATCCGGGACACTCTCCTACGAGCAGTACTTC.

The chain has TRBV11-2 and TRBJ2-1; 10 positions match TRBD1. Germline CDR1 is SGHAT and CDR2 is FQNNGV. This CDR3 comprises 16 residues. With 4 bases clipped from V and 0 bases from J, the junction kept 3 bases outside the gene matches. Here the CDR3 reads CASSSWTGGSYNEQFF. DNA of the CDR3: TGTGCCAGCAGCTCTTGGACAGGGGGCTCCTACAATGAGCAGTTCTTC. Variable domain in full (rest from reference TRBV11-2 and TRBJ2-1): EAGVAQSPRYKIIEKRQSVAFWCNPISGHATLYWYQQILGQGPKLLIQFQNNGVVDDSQLPKDRFSAERLKGVDSTLKIQPAKLEDSAVYLCASSSWTGGSYNEQFFGPGTRLTVL.

The V and J genes are TRBV7-2 and TRBJ2-3; possibly TRBD2 for D (6 bases). This CDR3 is built from 14 residues. CDR1 is SGHTA, CDR2 FQGNSA, per germline. V gave up 1 base and J gave up 4 bases, with 9 bases separating them. The CDR3 nucleotides are TGTGCCAGCAGCTTAGTAGCGGCCCCAGATACGCAGTATTTT. This sequence encodes CASSLVAAPDTQYF.

This clonotype was counted at least ten times. The chain joins TRBV28 to TRBJ2-3; possible D gene TRBD2, 7 bases. Germline lookup yields CDR1 MDHEN and CDR2 SYDVKM. Trimming took off 3 bases at V and 3 bases at J, with 13 bases between the two ends. The CDR3 runs 15 residues. The chain's CDR3 is CASSLGGAGTDTQYF. In DNA, the CDR3 is TGTGCCAGCAGTTTGGGGGGGGCCGGGACAGATACGCAGTATTTT.

This clonotype was observed a few times. The chain uses TRBV12-3 or TRBV12-4 and TRBJ2-2; 11 nucleotides align to TRBD1. The CDR3 is made up of 15 amino acids. The V gene end was trimmed by 7 bases and the J gene end by 6 bases; junction bases not matched to a gene: 7. Here the CDR3 reads CASTQRDRGAGELFF. The CDR3 DNA reads TGTGCCAGCACCCAAAGGGACAGGGGGGCCGGGGAGCTGTTTTTT.

The chain uses TRBV3-1 and TRBJ2-6; TRBD2 matches 11 bases. The CDR3 consists of 20 residues. Germline V gene data show CDR1 as LGHDT and CDR2 as YNNKEL (reference sequence). V shed 0 bases and J 0 bases; nucleotides not matched to a gene: 7. The CDR3 DNA is TGTGCCAGCAGCCAAGATTGGACTAGCGGGCTTTGCTCTGGGGCCAACGTCCTGACTTTC. It codes for CASSQDWTSGLCSGANVLTF. Full variable domain (remainder filled in from reference TRBV3-1 and TRBJ2-6): DTAVSQTPKYLVTQMGNDKSIKCEQNLGHDTMYWYKQDSKKFLKIMFSYNNKELIINETVPNRFSPKSPDKAHLNLHINSLELGDSAVYFCASSQDWTSGLCSGANVLTFGAGSRLTVL.

This clonotype has a handful of counts. The chain is built from TRBV12-3 or TRBV12-4 and TRBJ2-5; unclear D gene. Trimming removed 6 bases at V and 8 bases at J, with 19 bases between. The CDR3 is 14 amino acids. The CDR3 protein is CASRGNGRAGTQYF. CDR3 sequence (DNA): TGTGCCAGCAGGGGTAACGGAAGGGCTGGAACCCAGTACTTC.

The rearrangement joins TRBV6-2 or TRBV6-3 to TRBJ2-5; no definite D call. The CDR3 covers 13 residues. Trimming cost V 6 bases and J 4 bases, with 12 bases left between them. Per germline, CDR1 MNHEY and CDR2 SVGEGT. This CDR3 is CASSPLRIETQYF. CDR3 sequence (DNA): TGTGCCAGCAGCCCCCTAAGAATAGAGACCCAGTACTTC.

This clonotype was detected many times. The chain carries TRBV27 and TRBJ2-7; D gene ambiguous. V was shortened by 3 bases and J by 2 bases, with 26 bases between the two germline ends. CDR1 and CDR2 (germline): MNHEY, SMNVEV (reference sequence). This CDR3 region has 19 residues. CDR3 protein: CASSFRVNPSTRIAYEQYF. In DNA form, the CDR3 reads TGTGCCAGCAGTTTTCGTGTTAACCCATCGACACGAATTGCCTACGAGCAGTACTTC.

V is TRBV12-3 or TRBV12-4 and J is TRBJ2-5, with 10 bases aligning to TRBD1. V lost 5 bases to trimming and J lost 5 bases; unmatched junction nucleotides: 5. This CDR3 has 14 amino acids. Written as DNA, the CDR3 is TGTGCCAGCAGTCCTACGGGACAGGGGGAGACCCAGTACTTC. Its translation is CASSPTGQGETQYF.

The rearrangement uses TRBV7-2 and TRBJ2-3; tentative D call: TRBD1 (6 bases). The CDR3 consists of 17 residues. Germline V gene sequence: CDR1 SGHTA, CDR2 FQGNSA. Trimming shortened V by 0 bases and J by 5 bases, and 18 bases separated the two germline ends. The CDR3 DNA follows: TGTGCCAGCAGCTTAGCCCCCCGGGACAAAGTGAGAGATACGCAGTATTTT. It yields the protein CASSLAPRDKVRDTQYF.

The chain has TRBV29-1 and TRBJ2-1; 9 bases agree with TRBD2. Per germline, CDR1 SQVTM and CDR2 ANQGSEA. J gave up 8 bases and V 7 bases, and 9 bases lay outside the gene matches. The length of the CDR3 is 13 residues. The CDR3 DNA is TGCAGCGGGCGGGGGGGCTCCCGTGATGAGCAGTTCTTC. This translates into CSGRGGSRDEQFF.

V gene TRBV20-1 combines with J gene TRBJ2-1; no firm D call. Germline V gene data show CDR1 as DFQATT and CDR2 as SNEGSKA (reference sequence). This CDR3 spans 14 amino acids. Trimming took 5 bases from V and 3 from J, leaving 14 bases between them. The DNA of the CDR3 is TGCAGTGCTGGAAACAGAGTAGGCTACAATGAGCAGTTCTTC. Protein: CSAGNRVGYNEQFF.

Ten or more counts support this clonotype. V and J are TRBV6-1 and TRBJ2-1; 9 bases fit TRBD1. The V gene end was trimmed by 3 bases and the J gene end by 3 bases; junction bases not matched to a gene: 3. There are 15 residues in the CDR3. The V gene's germline CDR1 is MNHNS and CDR2 SASEGT. The chain's CDR3 is CASSDTGGGYNEQFF. The CDR3 DNA reads as TGTGCCAGCAGTGACACAGGGGGCGGCTACAATGAGCAGTTCTTC.

V gene TRBV10-3 combines with J gene TRBJ2-5; TRBD2 might be the D (6 bases). The V end lost 8 bases, the J end lost 1 base, and 20 bases lay between the germline ends. Per the germline V gene, CDR1 is ENHRY and CDR2 is SYGVKD. This CDR3 has 16 amino acids. The CDR3, as DNA: TGTGCCATCGCCGGGGGAGTGAACAGCACCCAAGAGACCCAGTACTTC. Translating it yields CAIAGGVNSTQETQYF.

The chain couples TRBV3-1 to TRBJ1-5; TRBD1 might be the D (5 bases). Trimming removed 1 base from V and 5 bases from J, with 6 bases in between. Germline-derived CDR1 and CDR2 are LGHDT and YNNKEL (reference sequence). The CDR3 spans 13 residues. The CDR3 here is CASSQGGHQPQHF. CDR3 bases: TGTGCCAGCAGCCAAGGGGGACATCAGCCCCAGCATTTT.

V and J are TRBV10-3 and TRBJ1-5; a possible D gene is TRBD1 (5 bases). Trimming stripped 5 bases from V and 4 bases from J, with 6 bases between. Germline-derived CDR1 and CDR2 are ENHRY and SYGVKD. This CDR3 spans 12 amino acids. This CDR3 reads CAISSGNQPQHF. The CDR3 bases are TGTGCCATCAGTTCAGGGAATCAGCCCCAGCATTTT.

This clonotype has more than one count but fewer than ten. This chain connects TRBV3-1 to TRBJ2-2; 8 bases are shared with TRBD2. Germline V gene sequence: CDR1 LGHDT, CDR2 YNNKEL (reference sequence). The CDR3 loop spans 15 amino acids. J was trimmed by 4 bases and V by 1 base; bases with no gene match: 2. CDR3 bases: TGTGCCAGCAGCCAAGTAAGCGGGGGCACCGGGGAGCTGTTTTTT. Translated: CASSQVSGGTGELFF.

This clonotype was picked up a small number of times. The rearrangement uses TRBV20-1 and TRBJ2-5; 9 nucleotides match TRBD1. The CDR3 has 15 amino acids. Germline V gives CDR1 DFQATT, CDR2 SNEGSKA (reference sequence). Trimming took 2 bases from V and 5 from J; bases not matched to a gene: 9. CDR3 region: CSARSGRGTGETQYF. The CDR3 DNA is TGCAGTGCTAGATCAGGGAGGGGGACAGGGGAGACCCAGTACTTC.

In this sample, this clonotype turned up a few times. V and J are TRBV6-1 and TRBJ2-5, with D perhaps matching TRBD1 (6 bases). Germline V CDR1 and CDR2: MNHNS, SASEGT. The CDR3 runs 13 residues. V was cut by 7 bases and J by 5 bases, with 14 bases left in between. Here the CDR3 reads CASTGTPRETQYF. CDR3 bases: TGTGCCAGCACTGGGACACCTAGGGAGACCCAGTACTTC.

In its sample, this clonotype was seen many times. The V call is TRBV28, the J call TRBJ2-1; D may match TRBD1 or TRBD2 (5 bases each). The V gene's germline CDR1 is MDHEN and CDR2 SYDVKM. CDR3 size: 12 residues. Deletions cut 3 bases from V and 7 bases from J, with 7 bases between. This chain's CDR3 is CASSLGRNEQFF. CDR3 nucleotides: TGTGCCAGCAGTTTGGGACGGAATGAGCAGTTCTTC.

The J gene is TRBJ2-1, the V gene TRBV6-2 or TRBV6-3; TRBD1 matches at 7 bases. This CDR3 is built from 12 residues. Trimming at V came to 8 bases and at J to 9 bases, leaving 7 bases not matched to a gene. CDR1 and CDR2 from the germline V gene are MNHEY and SVGEGT. The CDR3 region is CASSEQGSEQFF. The CDR3 nucleotides read TGTGCCAGCTCCGAACAGGGGTCTGAGCAGTTCTTC.

The CDR3 region has the DNA TGTGCCAGCAGCCAAGACAGCCCTGGGGCCAACGTCCTGACTTTC. The encoded protein is CASSQDSPGANVLTF. The V and J genes are TRBV6-1 and TRBJ2-6, with D possibly matching TRBD1 (5 bases). This CDR3 has 15 amino acids. Trimming shortened V by 6 bases and J by 2 bases, and 11 bases separated the two germline ends. Germline V gene lookup returns CDR1 MNHNS and CDR2 SASEGT.

The sample holds a few counts of this clonotype. The chain employs TRBV5-1 and TRBJ2-3, with D perhaps TRBD2 (7 bases). This CDR3 is built from 14 residues. Trimming took off 5 bases at V and 3 bases at J, with 13 bases between the two ends. CDR1 is SGHRS and CDR2 is YFSETQ in the germline V gene. CDR3 sequence reads: CASRPGGRTDTQYF. DNA of the CDR3: TGCGCCAGCAGACCGGGGGGCAGGACAGATACGCAGTATTTT.

This clonotype appeared a few times. The J gene is TRBJ2-2, the V gene TRBV6-1; D remains unclear. The V end was cut by 3 bases, the J end by 6 bases, with 8 bases between. The CDR3 has 13 amino acids. Per the germline V gene, CDR1 is MNHNS and CDR2 is SASEGT. CDR3 residues: CASSDSSAGELFF. The CDR3 bases are TGTGCCAGCAGTGACAGTTCGGCCGGGGAGCTGTTTTTT.

The table lists this clonotype with a few counts. V gene TRBV20-1 combines with J gene TRBJ1-5, with 10 bases matching TRBD1. This CDR3 spans 14 amino acids. CDR1 and CDR2 from the germline V gene are DFQATT and SNEGSKA (reference sequence). The V and J ends lost 3 bases and 5 bases, in that order; junction bases with no gene match: 4. CDR3 DNA: TGCAGTGCTAGCGAGACAGGGGGCGATCAGCCCCAGCATTTT. This codes for CSASETGGDQPQHF.

In its sample, this clonotype was seen many times. The chain combines TRBV9 with TRBJ2-2, with 7 bases fitting TRBD2. The J segment lost 5 bases and the V segment lost 9 bases, leaving 10 bases of the junction unmatched. Germline CDR1 and CDR2: SGDLS and YYNGEE. CDR3 size: 14 residues. DNA for the CDR3: TGTGCCACCAGGGAGGGCAGTAGTACCGGGGAGCTGTTTTTT. It is translated as CATREGSSTGELFF.